The TCR beta chain described here comes from a study of blood T cell repertoires in COVID-19. The overall study: Sources were T cells, B-cell-depleted T cells, or PBMCs; the material itself was cDNA or gDNA.

Here immunoSEQ multiplex PCR was the method, and the copy in TCRdb shows in-frame clones only, minus some. The sample has about 61,000 clones, roughly 90% seen once; the top ten hold around a fifth. Germline V lookup: CDR1 SGHTA, CDR2 FQGNSA. This CDR3 is 15 amino acids long. Trimming cost V 2 bases and J 6 bases, with 13 bases left between them. This clonotype was sampled from a woman between 50 and 59 years old with active or convalescent COVID-19. V and J are TRBV7-2 and TRBJ2-2; no firm D call. Sequenced sample: peripheral blood. This CDR3 reads CASSLYSSSPGELFF. As DNA, the CDR3 is TGTGCCAGCAGCTTATACTCAAGCTCCCCCGGGGAGCTGTTTTTT.